Below, 28 T cell receptor beta chains from the same sample are listed, as sequenced in a study of T-cell reconstitution after alpha-beta-depleted transplantation in children. Unique molecular identifiers featured in how the TCRbeta library was prepared. TCRdb re-called the PCR reads through MiXCR, storing one row per CDR3 protein. This sample has about 300,000 distinct CDR3 sequences, with 9.5% to 13% found just once. The source material was PBMCs, sampled before TCRalphabeta/CD19-depleted stem cell transplant. These receptors originate from a boy under two years old with acute myeloid leukemia, due to receive a stem cell transplant.

This clonotype was counted a few times. J is TRBJ2-5 and V is TRBV28, with a weak D call TRBD2 (7 bases). There are 15 residues in the CDR3. CDR1 and CDR2 (germline): MDHEN, SYDVKM. The V gene lost 3 bases and the J gene lost 2 bases, with 13 bases spanning the gap. The CDR3: CASSFGGGVQETQYF. The CDR3 DNA reads TGTGCCAGCAGTTTCGGAGGGGGGGTACAAGAGACCCAGTACTTC.

As for this clonotype: A read error may explain this, as a much larger clone is one base away. The chain is built from TRBV27 and TRBJ2-7; 9 bases match TRBD2. Germline trimming cut 6 bases from V and 2 bases from J; bases unmatched to any gene: 5. The CDR3 totals 14 residues. Germline CDR1 MNHEY, CDR2 SMNVEV (reference sequence). Written as DNA, the CDR3 is TGTGCCAGCAGGCGACTAGCGGTCGCCTACGAGCAGTACTTC. Its translation is CASRRLAVAYEQYF.

This clonotype occurred a few times. The gene calls are TRBV19 and TRBJ2-7, with D possibly matching TRBD1 (5 bases). CDR3 length: 14 residues. Germline CDR1 reads LNHDA; CDR2 reads SQIVND (reference sequence). V lost 3 bases and J 2 bases, leaving 11 bases between the germline ends. The CDR3 nucleotides are TGTGCCAGTAGTATGGGAACAGGACCCTACGAGCAGTACTTC. Protein: CASSMGTGPYEQYF.

Details on this clonotype: Given a much more abundant clone one base away, this may be a read error. The rearrangement links TRBV10-3 to TRBJ1-3, with 7 bases matching TRBD1. CDR3 length: 17 amino acids. Germline CDR1 reads ENHRY; CDR2 reads SYGVKD. CDR3 in DNA: TGTGCCATCAGTGACCCGGGACAGAAGGGGACTGGAAACCCCATATATTTT. Translated: CAISDPGQKGTGNPIYF.

The rearrangement joins TRBV6-5 to TRBJ2-7; possibly TRBD1 for D (6 bases). This CDR3 comprises 15 residues. Per the germline V gene, CDR1 is MNHEY and CDR2 is SVGAGI. Between the trimmed V and J ends, which lost 2 bases and 4 bases, there was a span of 15 bases. CDR3 protein: CASSYISGAGYEQYF. The CDR3 region has the DNA TGTGCCAGCAGTTACATCTCAGGGGCCGGATACGAGCAGTACTTC.

This clonotype was recorded many times. The V gene is TRBV7-2, the J gene TRBJ2-5, with 8 bases lining up with TRBD2. Trimming removed 5 bases from V and 1 base from J; junction bases left unmatched: 9. Germline loops: CDR1 SGHTA, CDR2 FQGNSA. CDR3 length: 16 amino acids. This CDR3 is CASSPRAGAFQETQYF. CDR3 in DNA: TGTGCCAGCAGCCCACGAGCGGGGGCCTTCCAAGAGACCCAGTACTTC. The full variable domain, with the rest looked up from reference TRBV7-2 and TRBJ2-5, is GAGVSQSPSNKVTEKGKDVELRCDPISGHTALYWYRQSLGQGLEFLIYFQGNSAPDKSGLPSDRFSAERTGGSVSTLTIQRTQQEDSAVYLCASSPRAGAFQETQYFGPGTRLLVL.

This clonotype was counted at least ten times. The V and J genes are TRBV7-2 and TRBJ2-7, with D unresolved. Germline V gives CDR1 SGHTA, CDR2 FQGNSA. Deletions cut 6 bases from V and 3 bases from J, with 12 bases between. This CDR3 contains 13 residues. CDR3 bases: TGTGCCAGCAGGCCGGGTCCCATCTACGAGCAGTACTTC. This gives the protein CASRPGPIYEQYF.

The rearrangement joins TRBV3-1 to TRBJ2-6, with a tentative D call TRBD2 (6 bases). The CDR3 runs 18 residues. V dropped 11 bases and J dropped 0 bases, with 23 bases sitting between them. In germline, CDR1 is LGHDT, CDR2 YNNKEL (reference sequence). CDR3 region: CACSQDGRALSGANVLTF. The CDR3, as DNA: TGTGCCTGCTCCCAAGACGGGAGAGCCCTCTCTGGGGCCAACGTCCTGACTTTC. Full variable domain (rest looked up from reference TRBV3-1 and TRBJ2-6): DTAVSQTPKYLVTQMGNDKSIKCEQNLGHDTMYWYKQDSKKFLKIMFSYNNKELIINETVPNRFSPKSPDKAHLNLHINSLELGDSAVYFCACSQDGRALSGANVLTFGAGSRLTVL.

This chain uses TRBV19 with TRBJ2-7, with 10 bases that match TRBD2. V trimming: 0 bases; J trimming: 5 bases; junction bases outside the gene matches: 7. CDR1 and CDR2 (germline): LNHDA, SQIVND (reference sequence). The CDR3 consists of 16 residues. CDR3 residues: CASSIDGSGRADEQYF. The CDR3 DNA follows: TGTGCCAGTAGTATAGATGGGAGCGGGAGGGCCGACGAGCAGTACTTC.

Turning to this clonotype: Its ends do not fully match the called genes, so a read error is possible. This sequence joins TRBV7-2 and TRBJ2-5, with D possibly TRBD2 on 5 matching bases. In germline, CDR1 is SGHTA, CDR2 FQGNSA. This CDR3 comprises 17 residues. CDR3 region: CASSLAGSPTFQEAQYF. The CDR3 bases are TGTGCCAGCAGCTTAGCGGGGAGCCCAACCTTTCAAGAGGCCCAGTACTTC. Full variable domain (outside the CDR3, taken from reference TRBV7-2 and TRBJ2-5): GAGVSQSPSNKVTEKGKDVELRCDPISGHTALYWYRQSLGQGLEFLIYFQGNSAPDKSGLPSDRFSAERTGGSVSTLTIQRTQQEDSAVYLCASSLAGSPTFQEAQYFGPGTRLLVL.

This clonotype was counted many times. This chain connects TRBV4-3 to TRBJ2-3; no reliable D call. Germline V gives CDR1 LGHNA, CDR2 YSLEER. The V end lost 0 bases, the J end lost 4 bases, and 17 bases lay between the germline ends. The CDR3 has 17 amino acids. This CDR3 is CASSQDLGPSTADTQYF. CDR3 nucleotide sequence: TGCGCCAGCAGCCAAGATCTCGGGCCGAGCACGGCAGATACGCAGTATTTT.

This clonotype was observed at least ten times. The genes are TRBV3-1 and TRBJ2-5; D unresolved. The CDR3 is 16 amino acids. Germline loops: CDR1 LGHDT, CDR2 YNNKEL (reference sequence). V lost 0 bases to trimming and J lost 1 base, with 12 bases between them. The CDR3 loop reads CASSQDEVGIQETQYF. Here the CDR3 DNA reads TGTGCCAGCAGCCAAGATGAGGTGGGAATCCAAGAGACCCAGTACTTC.

This clonotype was found many times. The chain carries TRBV5-1 and TRBJ1-5, with no clear D. Per germline, CDR1 SGHRS and CDR2 YFSETQ. The V gene lost 3 bases and the J gene lost 1 base, with 14 bases spanning the gap. CDR3 length: 16 residues. The CDR3 DNA sequence: TGCGCCAGCAGCTCAGGAATGAGGGAAAGCAATCAGCCCCAGCATTTT. Amino acids: CASSSGMRESNQPQHF. Based on the CDR3 plus reference TRBV5-1 and TRBJ1-5, the full variable domain is KAGVTQTPRYLIKTRGQQVTLSCSPISGHRSVSWYQQTPGQGLQFLFEYFSETQRNKGNFPGRFSGRQFSNSRSEMNVSTLELGDSALYLCASSSGMRESNQPQHFGDGTRLSIL.

This clonotype was found many times. The chain uses TRBV12-3 or TRBV12-4 and TRBJ1-5; D is uncertain. This CDR3 is 14 amino acids long. V was shortened by 3 bases and J by 6 bases, with 12 bases between the two germline ends. The chain's CDR3 is CASSLRSPPQPQHF. The CDR3 bases are TGTGCCAGCAGTTTGCGGTCTCCACCTCAGCCCCAGCATTTT.

This clonotype was seen repeatedly, ten times or more. The V gene is TRBV5-1, the J gene TRBJ2-7; no clear D gene. With 4 bases removed from V and 9 bases from J, the gap between germline ends came to 23 bases. Germline-derived CDR1 and CDR2 are SGHRS and YFSETQ. The CDR3 contains 15 residues. The CDR3 reads CASSPGGDARRSQYF. DNA of the CDR3: TGCGCCAGCAGCCCGGGTGGCGATGCCCGAAGGTCGCAGTACTTC.

The chain is built from TRBV2 and TRBJ2-7, with 9 nucleotides matching TRBD2. V shed 6 bases, J shed 4 bases, and the junction held 10 bases outside the gene matches. Germline loops: CDR1 SNHLY, CDR2 FYNNEI. The CDR3 loop spans 15 amino acids. The CDR3 region has the DNA TGTGCCAGCAGGAAAAGGGCTAGCGGGGCTTACGAGCAGTACTTC. Translated, it gives CASRKRASGAYEQYF.

This chain uses TRBV10-3 with TRBJ2-3; 7 bases map to TRBD2. J gave up 4 bases and V 10 bases, and 11 bases lay outside the gene matches. Per germline, CDR1 ENHRY and CDR2 SYGVKD. The CDR3 has 14 residues. CDR3 bases: TGTGCCACCCTCGCGGGAGATGGATCAGATACGCAGTATTTT. This sequence encodes CATLAGDGSDTQYF.

In its sample, this clonotype was seen many times. This chain connects TRBV12-5 to TRBJ2-5; D is possibly TRBD1 (5 bases). Trimming left V 6 bases short and J 5 bases short, with 7 bases between. Germline lookup yields CDR1 LGHNT and CDR2 FRNRAP. The CDR3 runs 11 residues. DNA of the CDR3: TGTGCTAGTGGAAACAGGGAGACCCAGTACTTC. This encodes CASGNRETQYF.

This clonotype was found many times. The chain carries TRBV29-1 and TRBJ2-5, with D perhaps TRBD1 (6 bases). From germline, CDR1 is SQVTM and CDR2 ANQGSEA. Trimming removed 2 bases from V and 5 bases from J, with 9 bases in between. CDR3 size: 12 residues. The CDR3, as DNA: TGCAGCGTTGAACCAGGGGTGGAGACCCAGTACTTC. Residues: CSVEPGVETQYF.

This clonotype came up many times. The J gene is TRBJ2-4, the V gene TRBV20-1; perhaps TRBD2 as D (5 bases). CDR1 DFQATT and CDR2 SNEGSKA come from the germline V gene (reference sequence). The V and J ends lost 4 bases and 11 bases respectively, with 18 bases between them. This CDR3 has 13 amino acids. The CDR3 DNA sequence: TGCAGTGCTACTCCGGGGTCCCGGCATTTTCAGTACTTC. Encoded protein: CSATPGSRHFQYF.

This clonotype was seen at least ten times. The rearrangement links TRBV12-3 or TRBV12-4 to TRBJ2-1, with D tentatively TRBD1 (6 bases). V was trimmed by 0 bases and J by 9 bases, leaving 12 bases between them. The CDR3 has 14 residues. The CDR3 spells CASSLAGPGVEQFF. The CDR3 nucleotides read TGTGCCAGCAGTTTAGCTGGACCAGGGGTTGAGCAGTTCTTC.

This clonotype came up a few times. The J gene is TRBJ2-1, the V gene TRBV20-1, with a possible D match to TRBD2 (5 bases). The V end lost 1 base, the J end lost 14 bases, and 48 bases lay between the germline ends. Germline CDR1 reads DFQATT; CDR2 reads SNEGSKA (reference sequence). CDR3 length equals 23 residues. The CDR3: CSARVMNSRERLPHHLTTRAKFF. The CDR3 DNA reads TGCAGTGCTAGAGTAATGAACTCTAGGGAGCGTTTGCCTCATCACCTCACAACCCGTGCAAAGTTCTTC.

Turning to this clonotype: At one of its ends the junction is not consistent with the germline gene, which may arise from a read error. V usage is TRBV3-1 and J usage is TRBJ1-3; perhaps TRBD1 as D (6 bases). Germline V CDR1 and CDR2: LGHDT, YNNKEL (reference sequence). The CDR3 spans 19 residues. CDR3: CTSSLRGASRINSGNTIYF. CDR3 bases: TGTACCAGCAGCCTGCGGGGGGCGAGTAGGATTAACTCTGGAAACACCATATATTTT.

The V and J genes are TRBV19 and TRBJ1-2; 9 nucleotides line up with TRBD1. The junction had 5 bases not matched to a gene; V was cut back by 5 bases and J by 4 bases. The CDR3 length is 14 residues. Per germline, CDR1 LNHDA and CDR2 SQIVND (reference sequence). The CDR3 DNA sequence: TGTGCCAGTAGTGGGACAGGGCGGACCTATGGCTACACCTTC. It specifies CASSGTGRTYGYTF.

This clonotype has more than one count but fewer than ten. J is TRBJ2-1 and V is TRBV4-3; D not resolved. This CDR3 is built from 17 residues. V lost 1 base and J 0 bases, leaving 13 bases between the germline ends. Germline V gene data show CDR1 as LGHNA and CDR2 as YSLEER. The CDR3 region has the DNA TGCGCCAGCAGCCAAGGAATGGGCAGCCTCTCCTACAATGAGCAGTTCTTC. Protein sequence: CASSQGMGSLSYNEQFF.

Points on this clonotype: A much larger clone is a single base away; this may be a read error. V is TRBV12-3 or TRBV12-4 and J is TRBJ2-3; TRBD1 agrees at 8 bases. The CDR3 is 14 amino acids. With 6 bases clipped from V and 11 bases from J, the junction kept 13 bases outside the gene matches. The CDR3 here is CASSSRTGPWEQYF. CDR3 DNA: TGTGCCAGCAGCTCCAGGACAGGGCCCTGGGAGCAGTATTTT.

This clonotype was seen many times. The chain has TRBV5-1 and TRBJ1-2; the D gene is possibly TRBD1 (6 bases). The CDR3 is made up of 14 amino acids. Germline lookup yields CDR1 SGHRS and CDR2 YFSETQ. V lost 0 bases and J 7 bases, leaving 13 bases between the germline ends. The CDR3 region has the DNA TGCGCCAGCAGCTTGGGGGCAGGGGCCTCTGGCTACACCTTC. This sequence encodes CASSLGAGASGYTF.

This clonotype was seen at least ten times. The V call is TRBV6-5, the J call TRBJ2-1; 8 bases agree with TRBD2. In germline, CDR1 is MNHEY, CDR2 SVGAGI. The trim removed 8 bases at V and 4 bases at J, leaving 10 bases unmatched. The CDR3 runs 15 residues. In DNA, the CDR3 is TGTGCCAGCCTCAAAGAGACTAGCGCTTACAATGAGCAGTTCTTC. Its translation: CASLKETSAYNEQFF.